The 12 T cell receptor beta chains in this list originate from one sample, sequenced in a study of CD8 T cells in Susac syndrome. RNA amounts of about 0.45 to 1 ug underwent reverse transcription with random hexamers. In TCRdb, the immunoSEQ multiplex PCR reads were re-called with MiXCR into one record per CDR3 protein. The data contain 65,000 to 90,000 distinct CDR3 sequences, about 95% of them singletons. Source material: CD8+ T cells from PBMCs. These receptors were collected from a human donor with multiple sclerosis.

The rearrangement links TRBV7-9 to TRBJ1-2, with 7 bases that match TRBD1. V shed 5 bases, J shed 3 bases, and the junction held 6 bases outside the gene matches. The CDR3 length is 14 residues. Germline-derived CDR1 and CDR2 are SEHNR and FQNEAQ (reference sequence). CDR3 region: CASSGTGEDYGYTF. The CDR3 coding sequence is TGTGCCAGCAGCGGAACAGGGGAGGACTATGGCTACACCTTC.

This chain uses TRBV3-1 with TRBJ1-2; D unclear. The ends were cut back, 2 bases at V and 6 bases at J, with 19 bases in the middle. The CDR3 is made up of 16 amino acids. Per germline, CDR1 LGHDT and CDR2 YNNKEL (reference sequence). The DNA for the CDR3 is TGTGCCAGCAGCCAACTGAATATCGGCCGGGGAGATGGCTACACCTTC. As protein: CASSQLNIGRGDGYTF.

The chain has TRBV5-8 and TRBJ1-2; D is ambiguous. This CDR3 spans 13 amino acids. V gave up 2 bases and J gave up 3 bases, with 8 bases separating them. Germline V gives CDR1 SGHTS, CDR2 YDEGEE. CDR3 region: CASSFGVYYGYTF. The CDR3, as DNA: TGTGCCAGCAGCTTTGGGGTTTACTATGGCTACACCTTC.

The V call is TRBV29-1, the J call TRBJ2-7; the D gene is possibly TRBD2 (5 bases). Trimming took off 0 bases at V and 2 bases at J, with 14 bases between the two ends. Germline CDR1 reads SQVTM; CDR2 reads ANQGSEA. The CDR3 extends over 15 amino acids. CDR3 in amino acids: CSVEDHRGIPYEQYF. CDR3 DNA sequence: TGCAGCGTTGAAGATCACCGGGGAATTCCCTACGAGCAGTACTTC.

The J gene is TRBJ2-4, the V gene TRBV19, with 8 bases identical to TRBD1. This CDR3 is built from 15 residues. Germline V gene lookup returns CDR1 LNHDA and CDR2 SQIVND (reference sequence). The V segment lost 5 bases and the J segment 5 bases; nucleotides outside the gene matches: 8. The CDR3 DNA is TGTGCCAGTAGTTCACGTCCGGACAGGGAAAACATTCAGTACTTC. Translated: CASSSRPDRENIQYF.

The rearrangement uses TRBV4-1 and TRBJ2-7; D unclear. Germline CDR1 is MGHRA and CDR2 is YSYEKL. Trimming shortened V by 0 bases and J by 3 bases, and 6 bases separated the two germline ends. The CDR3 runs 13 residues. In DNA, the CDR3 is TGCGCCAGCAGCCAAGACGACAACTACGAGCAGTACTTC. Translation: CASSQDDNYEQYF.

The chain carries TRBV18 and TRBJ1-1, with a weak D call TRBD1 (5 bases). Germline loops: CDR1 KGHSH, CDR2 LQKENI. The CDR3 is 15 amino acids. The V end was cut by 6 bases, the J end by 4 bases, with 18 bases between. The CDR3 here is CASSATRGEGTEAFF. The CDR3 nucleotides read TGTGCCAGCTCGGCAACGAGGGGAGAGGGCACTGAAGCTTTCTTT. The variable domain in full, completed from reference TRBV18 and TRBJ1-1, reads NAGVMQNPRHLVRRRGQEARLRCSPMKGHSHVYWYRQLPEEGLKFMVYLQKENIIDESGMPKERFSAEFPKEGPSILRIQQVVRGDSAAYFCASSATRGEGTEAFFGQGTRLTVV.

The V call is TRBV30, the J call TRBJ1-4, with a weak D call TRBD1 (6 bases). Trimming left V 1 base short and J 8 bases short, with 14 bases between. This CDR3 spans 14 amino acids. Per the germline V gene, CDR1 is GTSNPN and CDR2 is SVGIG (reference sequence). This chain's CDR3 is CAWSGTGLREKLFF. CDR3 DNA: TGTGCCTGGAGTGGAACAGGGTTACGGGAAAAACTGTTTTTT.

The chain carries TRBV11-3 and TRBJ2-7; 7 nucleotides match TRBD2. The germline V gene has CDR1 SGHNT and CDR2 YENEEA. This CDR3 spans 13 amino acids. V trimming: 2 bases; J trimming: 4 bases; junction bases outside the gene matches: 2. CDR3 protein: CASSLQGGYEQYF. In DNA form, the CDR3 reads TGTGCCAGCAGCTTACAGGGAGGGTACGAGCAGTACTTC.

This clonotype was detected only once. The chain combines TRBV7-2 with TRBJ1-4, with a weak D call TRBD1 (5 bases). Germline values: CDR1 SGHTA, CDR2 FQGNSA. The V end was cut by 5 bases, the J end by 4 bases, with 20 bases between. This CDR3 has 17 residues. The CDR3 region has the DNA TGTGCCAGCAGCCCAGAGAACCAGGGAGCGGATAATGAAAAACTGTTTTTT. It specifies CASSPENQGADNEKLFF.

For this clonotype: The limits of the CDR3 on the DNA are not certain, so only TCRdb's listed CDR3 is given. This sequence joins TRBV23-1 and TRBJ2-3; TRBD1 reflects the table's D call only, with no check against the DNA. TRBV23-1 is sorted into the ORF group, with uncertain function. Inclusive of both ends, the CDR3 amounts to 19 amino acids. The chain's CDR3 is CASSQGERTYTVSQIRSIF.

This chain links TRBV2 with TRBJ2-4; the match to TRBD2 covers 9 bases. The germline CDR1 and CDR2 sequences are SNHLY and FYNNEI. The length of the CDR3 is 15 residues. V lost 8 bases, J lost 4 bases, and 9 bases stayed unmatched. The CDR3: CASGLRREGKNIQYF. The CDR3 region has the DNA TGTGCCAGCGGTCTCCGGCGGGAGGGGAAAAACATTCAGTACTTC. Drawing the rest from reference TRBV2 and TRBJ2-4, the complete variable domain is EPEVTQTPSHQVTQMGQEVILRCVPISNHLYFYWYRQILGQKVEFLVSFYNNEISEKSEIFDDQFSVERPDGSNFTLKIRSTKLEDSAMYFCASGLRREGKNIQYFGAGTRLSVL.